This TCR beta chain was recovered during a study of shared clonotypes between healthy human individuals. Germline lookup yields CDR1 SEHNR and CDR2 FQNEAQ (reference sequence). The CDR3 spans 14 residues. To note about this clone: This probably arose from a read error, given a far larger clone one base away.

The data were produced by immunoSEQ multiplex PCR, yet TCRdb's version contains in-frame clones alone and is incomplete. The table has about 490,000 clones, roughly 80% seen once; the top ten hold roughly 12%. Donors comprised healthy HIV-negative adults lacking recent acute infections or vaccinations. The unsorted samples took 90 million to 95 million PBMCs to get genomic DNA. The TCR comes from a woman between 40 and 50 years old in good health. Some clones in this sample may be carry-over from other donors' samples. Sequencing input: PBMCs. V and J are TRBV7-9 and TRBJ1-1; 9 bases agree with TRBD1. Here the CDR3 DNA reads TGTGCCAGCAGCTTATGGGACGGACAGGGGAGAACTCTCTTT. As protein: CASSLWDGQGRTLF.